This T cell receptor beta chain was profiled in a study of T cells after yellow fever vaccination. At the level of the study: Those fractions that held only low numbers of cells were prepared using the SMART-Seq v4 Ultra Low Input RNA kit.

The table lists this clonotype with a few counts. As yet, its antigen is unknown. Study-level findings and limits: Researchers report a weaker secondary response that nonetheless peaked faster, day 5 versus 15. Some clonotypes were seen in both the CD4 and the CD8 compartments. These made up a small share and likely arose from convergent recombination.

The V gene's germline CDR1 is KGHSH and CDR2 LQKENI. V lost 6 bases and J lost 2; bases outside the gene matches: 7. The CDR3 consists of 15 residues. For TCR, cDNA came from 5'RACE template switching, which added a universal primer site and UMIs. From the 5' RACE reads, TCRdb called clonotypes with MiXCR, one entry per CDR3 protein. The sample shows some 550,000 distinct CDR3 sequences, 15% to 20% of them seen only once. This sequence originates from a young man who received the YFV17D yellow fever vaccine. The sequencing here drew on PBMCs, taken 15 days after the yellow fever booster vaccination. The chain recombines TRBV18 with TRBJ2-1; the match to TRBD2 covers 7 bases. Here the CDR3 DNA reads TGTGCCAGCTCCCCTTGGGGAGGGCCCTACAATGAGCAGTTCTTC. Translation gives CASSPWGGPYNEQFF.